The clone carrying this T cell receptor (beta chain) was picked up one time. The sample belongs to a study of CD8+CD57+ T cells in acquired aplastic anemia. TCR beta VDJ combinations and CDR3 sequences were profiled from genomic DNA. TCRdb processed the reads anew with MiXCR; each CDR3 protein has one entry. The data hold about 100,000 distinct CDR3 sequences, with roughly 50% observed a single time. The CDR3 has 15 residues. Germline loops: CDR1 SNHLY, CDR2 FYNNEI. Between the trimmed V and J ends, which lost 7 bases and 5 bases, there was a span of 21 bases. The specimen was sorted CD4+, CD8+, or CD8+CD57+ T cells (not recorded which) from PBMCs. This sequence joins TRBV2 and TRBJ2-7, with D possibly matching TRBD2 (7 bases). The clonotype comes from a human donor in good health, serving as a control. The chain's CDR3 is CASNPHGGGGNEQYF. The CDR3 DNA sequence: TGTGCCAGCAACCCACACGGAGGGGGAGGGAACGAGCAGTACTTC.